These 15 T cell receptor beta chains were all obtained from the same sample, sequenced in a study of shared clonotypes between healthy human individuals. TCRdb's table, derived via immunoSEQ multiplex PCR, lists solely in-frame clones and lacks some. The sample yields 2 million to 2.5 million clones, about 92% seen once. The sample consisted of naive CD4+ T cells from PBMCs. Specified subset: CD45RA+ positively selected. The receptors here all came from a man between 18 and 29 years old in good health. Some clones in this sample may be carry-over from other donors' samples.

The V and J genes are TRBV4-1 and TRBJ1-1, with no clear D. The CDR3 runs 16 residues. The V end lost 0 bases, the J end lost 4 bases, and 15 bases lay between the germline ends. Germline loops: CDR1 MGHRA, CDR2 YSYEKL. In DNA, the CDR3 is TGCGCCAGCAGCCAAGATAGGAGGGCCCCCAGCACTGAAGCTTTCTTT. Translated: CASSQDRRAPSTEAFF.

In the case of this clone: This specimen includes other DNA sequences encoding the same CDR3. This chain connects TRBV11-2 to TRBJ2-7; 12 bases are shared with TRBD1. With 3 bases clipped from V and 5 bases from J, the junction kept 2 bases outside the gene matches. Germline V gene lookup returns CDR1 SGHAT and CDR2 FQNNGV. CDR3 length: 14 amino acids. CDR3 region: CASSLGTGGDEQYF. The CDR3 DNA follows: TGTGCCAGCAGCTTGGGGACAGGGGGCGACGAGCAGTACTTC.

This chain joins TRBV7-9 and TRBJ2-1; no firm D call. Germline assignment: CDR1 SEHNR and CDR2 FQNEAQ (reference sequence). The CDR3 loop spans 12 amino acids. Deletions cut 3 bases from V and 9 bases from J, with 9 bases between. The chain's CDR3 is CASSLKEAEQFF. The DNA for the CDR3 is TGTGCCAGCAGCTTGAAAGAGGCTGAGCAGTTCTTC.

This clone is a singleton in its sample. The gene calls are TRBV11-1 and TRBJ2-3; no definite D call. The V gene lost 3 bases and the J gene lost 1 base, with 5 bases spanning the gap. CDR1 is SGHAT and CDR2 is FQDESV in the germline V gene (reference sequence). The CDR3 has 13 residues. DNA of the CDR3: TGTGCCAGCAGCTTTATCGGCACAGATACGCAGTATTTT. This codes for CASSFIGTDTQYF.

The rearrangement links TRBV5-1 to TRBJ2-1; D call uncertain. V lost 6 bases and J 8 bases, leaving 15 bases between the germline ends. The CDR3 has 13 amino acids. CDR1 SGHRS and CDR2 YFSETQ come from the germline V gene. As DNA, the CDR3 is TGCGCCAGCAAGATGGGTTCAGTGGATGAGCAGTTCTTC. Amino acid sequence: CASKMGSVDEQFF.

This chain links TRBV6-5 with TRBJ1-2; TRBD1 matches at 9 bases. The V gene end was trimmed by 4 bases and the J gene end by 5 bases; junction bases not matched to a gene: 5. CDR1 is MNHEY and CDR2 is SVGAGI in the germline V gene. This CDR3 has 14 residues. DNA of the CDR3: TGTGCCAGCAGTTTTCGGGGACAGGGTTATGGCTACACCTTC. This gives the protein CASSFRGQGYGYTF.

CDR3 DNA sequence: TGTGCCAGCAGTACTCAGGGGAATAATTCACCCCTCCACTTT. Translation: CASSTQGNNSPLHF. The rearrangement links TRBV28 to TRBJ1-6; D is perhaps TRBD1 (6 bases). The CDR3 runs to 14 residues. CDR1 and CDR2 from the germline V gene are MDHEN and SYDVKM. The germline V and J ends were trimmed by 5 bases and 5 bases, with 10 bases remaining between them.

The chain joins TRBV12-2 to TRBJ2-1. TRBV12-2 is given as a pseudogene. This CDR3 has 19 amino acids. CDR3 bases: TGTGCAAGTCGCTTAAGTAACTCAGCCGGTAATGTTTCCTACAATGAGCAGTTCTTC. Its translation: CASRLSNSAGNVSYNEQFF.

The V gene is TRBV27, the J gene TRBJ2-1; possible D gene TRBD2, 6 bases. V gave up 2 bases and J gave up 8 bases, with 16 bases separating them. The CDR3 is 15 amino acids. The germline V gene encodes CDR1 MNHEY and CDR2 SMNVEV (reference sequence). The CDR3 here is CASSLGGSWSDEQFF. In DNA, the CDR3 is TGTGCCAGCAGTTTAGGGGGGAGTTGGTCGGATGAGCAGTTCTTC.

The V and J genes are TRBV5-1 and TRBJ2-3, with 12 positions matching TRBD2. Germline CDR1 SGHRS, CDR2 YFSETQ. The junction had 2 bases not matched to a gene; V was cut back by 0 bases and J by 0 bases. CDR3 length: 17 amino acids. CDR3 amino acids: CASSLASGRGSTDTQYF. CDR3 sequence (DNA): TGCGCCAGCAGCTTGGCTAGCGGGAGGGGAAGCACAGATACGCAGTATTTT. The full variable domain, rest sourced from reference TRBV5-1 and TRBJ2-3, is KAGVTQTPRYLIKTRGQQVTLSCSPISGHRSVSWYQQTPGQGLQFLFEYFSETQRNKGNFPGRFSGRQFSNSRSEMNVSTLELGDSALYLCASSLASGRGSTDTQYFGPGTRLTVL.

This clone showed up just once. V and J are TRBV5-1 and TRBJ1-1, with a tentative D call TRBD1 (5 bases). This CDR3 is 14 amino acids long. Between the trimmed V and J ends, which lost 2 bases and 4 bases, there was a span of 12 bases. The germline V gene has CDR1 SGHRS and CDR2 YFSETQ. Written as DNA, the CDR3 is TGCGCCAGCAGCTTAGGGGTGTGGGGCACTGAAGCTTTCTTT. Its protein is CASSLGVWGTEAFF.

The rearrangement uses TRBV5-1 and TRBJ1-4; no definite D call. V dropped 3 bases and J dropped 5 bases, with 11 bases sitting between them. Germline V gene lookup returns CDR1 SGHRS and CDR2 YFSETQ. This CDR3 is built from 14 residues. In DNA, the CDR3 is TGCGCCAGCAGCTCCAACTTCTTCAATGAAAAACTGTTTTTT. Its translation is CASSSNFFNEKLFF.

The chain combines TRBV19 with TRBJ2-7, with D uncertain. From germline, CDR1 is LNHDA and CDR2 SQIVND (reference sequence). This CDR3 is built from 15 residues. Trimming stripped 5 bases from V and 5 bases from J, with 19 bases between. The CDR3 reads CASSSRGPSVNEQYF. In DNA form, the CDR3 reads TGTGCCAGTAGTTCGCGAGGACCGAGCGTTAACGAGCAGTACTTC. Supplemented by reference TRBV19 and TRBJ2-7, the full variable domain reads DGGITQSPKYLFRKEGQNVTLSCEQNLNHDAMYWYRQDPGQGLRLIYYSQIVNDFQKGDIAEGYSVSREKKESFPLTVTSAQKNPTAFYLCASSSRGPSVNEQYFGPGTRLTVT.

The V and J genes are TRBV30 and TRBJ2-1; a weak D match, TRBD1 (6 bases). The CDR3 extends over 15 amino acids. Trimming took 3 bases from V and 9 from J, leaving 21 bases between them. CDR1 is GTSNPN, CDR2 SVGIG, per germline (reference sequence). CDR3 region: CAWRMSGALRGEQFF. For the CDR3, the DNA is TGTGCCTGGAGGATGTCCGGGGCCCTCAGGGGTGAGCAGTTCTTC.

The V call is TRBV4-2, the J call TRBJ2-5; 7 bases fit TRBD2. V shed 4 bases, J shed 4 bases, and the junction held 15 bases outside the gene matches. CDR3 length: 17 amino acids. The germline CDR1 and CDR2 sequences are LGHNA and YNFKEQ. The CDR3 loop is CASSPRSRLAEAETQYF. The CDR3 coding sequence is TGTGCCAGCAGCCCCCGATCCCGGCTAGCGGAGGCAGAGACCCAGTACTTC.